This T cell receptor (beta chain) stems from a study of blood T cell repertoires in COVID-19. The CDR3 spans 13 residues. V shed 6 bases and J shed 1 base, with 9 bases lying between them. From germline, CDR1 is SGHAT and CDR2 FQNNGV. Using immunoSEQ multiplex PCR, the repertoire was profiled, and TCRdb retains in-frame clones only, with some absent. This sample has about 240,000 clones, with approximately 80% found just once. The sequence was collected from a man aged 25-45 years who had recovered from COVID-19. The J gene is TRBJ1-1, the V gene TRBV11-2, with D possibly TRBD1 on 6 matching bases. Material for sequencing was peripheral blood. The DNA of the CDR3 is TGTGCCAGCAGTCGACAGGCGAACACTGAAGCTTTCTTT. Protein sequence: CASSRQANTEAFF.